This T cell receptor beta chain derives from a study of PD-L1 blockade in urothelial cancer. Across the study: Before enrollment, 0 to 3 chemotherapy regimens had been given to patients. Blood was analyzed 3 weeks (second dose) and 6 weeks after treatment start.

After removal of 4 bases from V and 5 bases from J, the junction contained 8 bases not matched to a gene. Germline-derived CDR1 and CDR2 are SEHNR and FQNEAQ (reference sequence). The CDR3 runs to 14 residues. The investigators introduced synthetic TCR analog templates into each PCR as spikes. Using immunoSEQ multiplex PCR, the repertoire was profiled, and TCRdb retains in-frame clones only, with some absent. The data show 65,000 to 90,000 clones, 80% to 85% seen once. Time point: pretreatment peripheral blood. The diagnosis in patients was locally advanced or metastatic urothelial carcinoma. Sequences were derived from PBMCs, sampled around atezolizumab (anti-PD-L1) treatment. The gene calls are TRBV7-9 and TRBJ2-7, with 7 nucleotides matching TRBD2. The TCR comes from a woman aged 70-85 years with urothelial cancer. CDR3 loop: CASSSATSFHEQYF. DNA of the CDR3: TGTGCCAGCAGCTCGGCGACTAGCTTCCACGAGCAGTACTTC.